Below, 10 T cell receptor beta chains from the same sample are listed, as sequenced in a study of T cell responses to AZD1222 COVID-19 vaccine. Profiling relied on immunoSEQ multiplex PCR, and the TCRdb table lists in-frame clones only, not all of them. The profile shows 130,000 to 150,000 clones, roughly 90% of them singletons. The sequences come from peripheral blood, collected 28 days after the second AZD1222 dose. These receptors were taken from an adult who received the AZD1222 COVID-19 vaccine.

The rearrangement uses TRBV11-3 and TRBJ2-2, with unresolved D. The CDR3 sequence is 15 residues long. V lost 4 bases to trimming and J lost 0 bases, with 9 bases between them. The V gene's germline CDR1 is SGHNT and CDR2 YENEEA. This chain's CDR3 is CASSSQATNTGELFF. CDR3 sequence (DNA): TGTGCCAGCAGCTCCCAAGCCACGAACACCGGGGAGCTGTTTTTT.

The chain employs TRBV7-2 and TRBJ1-2; tentative D call: TRBD1 (6 bases). CDR1 and CDR2 (germline): SGHTA, FQGNSA. CDR3 length: 14 residues. V was cut by 4 bases and J by 3 bases, with 12 bases left in between. The CDR3 sequence is CASSYGGADYGYTF. In nucleotides, the CDR3 is TGTGCCAGCAGCTATGGGGGGGCCGACTATGGCTACACCTTC.

The CDR3 DNA reads TGTGCCAGCTCAGACAGGGTTGGCACAGATACGCAGTATTTT. It codes for CASSDRVGTDTQYF. V is TRBV18 and J is TRBJ2-3; TRBD1 agrees at 7 bases. The CDR3 extends over 14 amino acids. From germline, CDR1 is KGHSH and CDR2 LQKENI. V was clipped by 5 bases and J by 1 base; unmatched bases: 3. The full variable domain, with the rest looked up from reference TRBV18 and TRBJ2-3, is NAGVMQNPRHLVRRRGQEARLRCSPMKGHSHVYWYRQLPEEGLKFMVYLQKENIIDESGMPKERFSAEFPKEGPSILRIQQVVRGDSAAYFCASSDRVGTDTQYFGPGTRLTVL.

The rearrangement joins TRBV13 to TRBJ1-3; D not resolved. V lost 2 bases and J lost 0, with 8 bases in between. CDR1 is PRHDT and CDR2 is FYEKMQ in the germline V gene (reference sequence). This CDR3 contains 15 residues. The CDR3 here is CASSLYSRSGNTIYF. Here the CDR3 DNA reads TGTGCCAGCAGCTTATACAGCCGCTCTGGAAACACCATATATTTT.

This rearrangement joins TRBV9 to TRBJ1-3, with D perhaps matching TRBD1 (5 bases). CDR3 length: 16 residues. Trimming removed 0 bases at V and 4 bases at J, with 14 bases between. Germline CDR1 reads SGDLS; CDR2 reads YYNGEE. The CDR3 is CASSVAVAGTGNTIYF. The CDR3, as DNA: TGTGCCAGCAGCGTAGCCGTAGCAGGGACGGGAAACACCATATATTTT.

J is TRBJ1-6 and V is TRBV24-1; D perhaps matches TRBD1 (6 bases). The V gene's germline CDR1 is KGHDR and CDR2 SFDVKD. The CDR3 runs 15 residues. Trimming removed 8 bases from V and 9 bases from J, with 19 bases in between. The CDR3 sequence is CATTKLTGQGSPLHF. For the CDR3, the DNA is TGTGCCACCACTAAATTGACAGGACAAGGTTCACCCCTCCACTTT.

The CDR3 spells CASSLGERASGQGFRTDTQYF. The CDR3 DNA reads as TGTGCCAGCAGCCTTGGAGAACGAGCATCGGGACAGGGATTCCGGACAGATACGCAGTATTTT. The chain is built from TRBV21-1 and TRBJ2-3; TRBD1 is the table's D call, not checked against the DNA. TRBV21-1 is designated a pseudogene. The CDR3 contains 21 residues.

The chain recombines TRBV19 with TRBJ1-1; D is perhaps TRBD1 (6 bases). From germline, CDR1 is LNHDA and CDR2 SQIVND (reference sequence). The V gene lost 3 bases and the J gene lost 3 bases, with 14 bases spanning the gap. The CDR3 has 15 residues. CDR3 bases: TGTGCCAGTAGTATTACGGGCCCAGGGGACACTGAAGCTTTCTTT. This encodes CASSITGPGDTEAFF. Using reference TRBV19 and TRBJ1-1 for the parts outside the CDR3, the full variable domain is DGGITQSPKYLFRKEGQNVTLSCEQNLNHDAMYWYRQDPGQGLRLIYYSQIVNDFQKGDIAEGYSVSREKKESFPLTVTSAQKNPTAFYLCASSITGPGDTEAFFGQGTRLTVV.

The chain joins TRBV21-1 to TRBJ1-2. TRBV21-1 is given as a pseudogene. The CDR3 has 12 residues. This CDR3 is CASLGINYGYTF. CDR3 sequence (DNA): TGTGCCAGCCTAGGGATTAACTATGGCTACACCTTC.

Worth noting for this clone: A junction boundary mismatches the germline segment, possibly from a read error. The chain links TRBV7-2 to TRBJ1-5; D is ambiguous. CDR3 length: 16 residues. Germline loops: CDR1 SGHTA, CDR2 FQGNSA. CDR3 bases: TGTGCCAGCAGCTTCGGTGGAGGTAAGGGCAAGCAGCCCCAGCATTTT. Its translation: CASSFGGGKGKQPQHF.